The 30 T cell receptor beta chains given below trace back to one sample, sequenced in a study of Ad26.COV2.S vaccination and SARS-CoV-2 variants. Treatment indicated: 15 to 20 received Ad26.COV2.S at low or high dose, single or two shots; 5 received placebo; per-sample allocation not given. Sampling happened 63 days after the first vaccine or placebo injection. Clones were sequenced by immunoSEQ multiplex PCR, and TCRdb holds only the in-frame ones, with some missing. Of about 460,000 clones listed, about 88% are singletons. The sequences come from peripheral blood, collected in a trial of Ad26.COV2.S vaccine versus placebo. These receptor sequences come from a person aged 18 to 59 who received the Ad26.COV2.S COVID-19 vaccine or a placebo.

The chain couples TRBV2 to TRBJ2-3, with D uncertain. Germline CDR1 and CDR2: SNHLY and FYNNEI. The V end was cut by 6 bases, the J end by 0 bases, with 10 bases between. There are 14 residues in the CDR3. CDR3 sequence reads: CASRWETSTDTQYF. The CDR3 bases are TGTGCCAGCAGGTGGGAAACTAGCACAGATACGCAGTATTTT. The full variable domain, in which reference TRBV2 and TRBJ2-3 provide the parts outside the CDR3, is EPEVTQTPSHQVTQMGQEVILRCVPISNHLYFYWYRQILGQKVEFLVSFYNNEISEKSEIFDDQFSVERPDGSNFTLKIRSTKLEDSAMYFCASRWETSTDTQYFGPGTRLTVL.

The chain couples TRBV9 to TRBJ2-2, with no clear D. Trimming cost V 1 base and J 6 bases, with 10 bases left between them. CDR3 length equals 14 residues. CDR1 is SGDLS, CDR2 YYNGEE, per germline. CDR3 sequence: CASSVTTAPGELFF. The CDR3 region has the DNA TGTGCCAGCAGCGTAACCACAGCCCCCGGGGAGCTGTTTTTT.

V and J are TRBV2 and TRBJ1-1; D unresolved. Germline V gives CDR1 SNHLY, CDR2 FYNNEI. Trimming shortened V by 7 bases and J by 1 base, and 10 bases separated the two germline ends. The CDR3 covers 13 residues. CDR3 protein: CASMVGENTEAFF. The CDR3 nucleotides read TGTGCCAGCATGGTCGGAGAGAACACTGAAGCTTTCTTT.

The V call is TRBV29-1, the J call TRBJ2-6; D is undetermined. The germline V gene encodes CDR1 SQVTM and CDR2 ANQGSEA. The CDR3 runs to 13 residues. Trimming stripped 4 bases from V and 1 base from J, with 5 bases between. CDR3 loop: CSVAESGANVLTF. The CDR3 coding sequence is TGCAGCGTTGCAGAATCTGGGGCCAACGTCCTGACTTTC.

This chain connects TRBV27 to TRBJ1-5; the match to TRBD1 covers 8 bases. The CDR3 extends over 16 amino acids. V lost 4 bases to trimming and J lost 6 bases; unmatched junction nucleotides: 11. Germline V gene lookup returns CDR1 MNHEY and CDR2 SMNVEV (reference sequence). CDR3 nucleotide sequence: TGTGCCAGCAGTTCCCTCGGGACAGGACTTAGTCAGCCCCAGCATTTT. As protein: CASSSLGTGLSQPQHF.

CDR3 residues: CASSYGTGLEAFF. DNA for the CDR3: TGTGCCAGCAGCTACGGGACAGGGCTTGAAGCTTTCTTT. The rearrangement links TRBV13 to TRBJ1-1; 9 bases align to TRBD1. The CDR3 runs 13 residues. After removal of 4 bases from V and 7 bases from J, the junction contained 4 bases not matched to a gene. The germline V gene has CDR1 PRHDT and CDR2 FYEKMQ (reference sequence).

The rearrangement links TRBV30 to TRBJ1-2; D call uncertain. The germline V and J ends were trimmed by 2 bases and 7 bases, with 14 bases remaining between them. The CDR3 totals 13 residues. The germline CDR1 and CDR2 sequences are GTSNPN and SVGIG (reference sequence). The chain's CDR3 is CAWSYAGSGGYTF. The CDR3 DNA reads TGTGCCTGGAGTTATGCGGGGAGTGGTGGCTACACCTTC.

The chain joins TRBV6-1 to TRBJ1-5, with a possible D match to TRBD1 (6 bases). Per germline, CDR1 MNHNS and CDR2 SASEGT. Trimming left V 2 bases short and J 2 bases short, with 7 bases between. The CDR3 loop spans 14 amino acids. In DNA, the CDR3 is TGTGCCAGCAGTGAACACAGGGGCAATCAGCCCCAGCATTTT. This codes for CASSEHRGNQPQHF.

The CDR3 bases are TGTGCCAGCAGCGTAGAGGCCCAGGGGAGTGTAGGAGATACGCAGTATTTT. It is translated as CASSVEAQGSVGDTQYF. The rearrangement links TRBV9 to TRBJ2-3; D may be TRBD1 (6 bases). V gave up 0 bases and J gave up 5 bases, with 19 bases separating them. This CDR3 region has 17 residues. CDR1 is SGDLS, CDR2 YYNGEE, per germline.

This clone was recorded a few times. This sequence joins TRBV9 and TRBJ2-7, with D perhaps matching TRBD2 (5 bases). Germline V gene sequence: CDR1 SGDLS, CDR2 YYNGEE. The length of the CDR3 is 15 residues. The CDR3 DNA sequence: TGTGCATCCTCGAGGTACGGGGAGAGGGTCTACGAGCAGTACTTC. Protein product: CASSRYGERVYEQYF.

A few counts support this clone. The chain couples TRBV6-2 or TRBV6-3 to TRBJ2-6; TRBD1 might be the D (5 bases). The CDR3 covers 18 residues. Trimming took 0 bases from V and 4 from J, leaving 16 bases between them. Germline CDR1 MNHEY, CDR2 SVGEGT. This CDR3 is CASSYSSIGAWGANVLTF. The CDR3 DNA sequence: TGTGCCAGCAGTTACTCGAGTATAGGGGCTTGGGGGGCCAACGTCCTGACTTTC.

The sample holds one count of this clone. The CDR3 is CATTSGRIEQYF. As DNA, the CDR3 is TGTGCCACCACCTCGGGTCGTATCGAGCAGTACTTC. The V and J genes are TRBV28 and TRBJ2-7, with D unresolved. The CDR3 totals 12 residues. The V end was cut by 10 bases, the J end by 6 bases, with 16 bases between. Germline V CDR1 and CDR2: MDHEN, SYDVKM.

V is TRBV2 and J is TRBJ1-2; D is perhaps TRBD1 (5 bases). V was pared by 6 bases and J by 8 bases, with 16 bases between. This CDR3 is 13 amino acids long. Germline CDR1 is SNHLY and CDR2 is FYNNEI. DNA of the CDR3: TGTGCCAGCAGAACCCAGGGAATAGGGGGCTACACCTTC. Protein sequence: CASRTQGIGGYTF.

V and J are TRBV5-1 and TRBJ2-1; 14 bases are a match to TRBD2. This CDR3 is built from 16 residues. Germline CDR1 and CDR2: SGHRS and YFSETQ. With 0 bases clipped from V and 5 bases from J, the junction kept 1 base outside the gene matches. The CDR3: CASSLAGLAGDNEQFF. The DNA of the CDR3 is TGCGCCAGCAGCTTGGCGGGACTAGCGGGGGACAATGAGCAGTTCTTC.

A single count supports this clone. This rearrangement joins TRBV29-1 to TRBJ1-5; TRBD1 is a possible D gene (6 bases). V lost 1 base to trimming and J lost 7 bases, with 11 bases between them. The CDR3 has 13 amino acids. Per the germline V gene, CDR1 is SQVTM and CDR2 is ANQGSEA. This CDR3 is CSVEAGQGQPQHF. CDR3 nucleotides: TGCAGCGTTGAAGCAGGGCAGGGGCAGCCCCAGCATTTT. Combining the CDR3 with reference TRBV29-1 and TRBJ1-5 gives the whole variable domain SAVISQKPSRDICQRGTSLTIQCQVDSQVTMMFWYRQQPGQSLTLIATANQGSEATYESGFVIDKFPISRPNLTFSTLTVSNMSPEDSSIYLCSVEAGQGQPQHFGDGTRLSIL.

The chain links TRBV23-1 to TRBJ1-3, with TRBD1 matching over 7 bases. TRBV23-1 is annotated as an ORF whose role is uncertain. This CDR3 is built from 20 residues. J lost 2 bases, V lost 0 bases, and 16 bases had no gene match. This chain's CDR3 is CASSQSEILPIQGPGNTIYF. CDR3 bases: TGCGCCAGCAGTCAATCAGAGATCCTACCAATACAGGGGCCTGGAAACACCATATATTTT.

V usage is TRBV19 and J usage is TRBJ1-2, with 8 bases aligning to TRBD1. The CDR3 runs to 15 residues. From germline, CDR1 is LNHDA and CDR2 SQIVND (reference sequence). After removal of 1 base from V and 5 bases from J, the junction contained 6 bases not matched to a gene. The CDR3 protein is CASSIVGQGKYGYTF. The CDR3 DNA reads TGTGCCAGTAGTATAGTCGGACAGGGTAAATATGGCTACACCTTC.

This chain connects TRBV25-1 to TRBJ1-1, with D unclear. The V end lost 1 base, the J end lost 1 base, and 4 bases lay between the germline ends. The CDR3 runs to 13 residues. The V gene's germline CDR1 is MGHDK and CDR2 SYGVNS. This chain's CDR3 is CASSEWENTEAFF. The DNA of the CDR3 is TGTGCCAGCAGTGAATGGGAGAACACTGAAGCTTTCTTT.

The V and J genes are TRBV9 and TRBJ1-4; possible D gene TRBD1, 6 bases. The V and J ends lost 4 bases and 8 bases respectively, with 15 bases between them. Germline V gene data show CDR1 as SGDLS and CDR2 as YYNGEE. This CDR3 contains 14 residues. Here the CDR3 reads CASSSYREGEKLFF. CDR3 nucleotide sequence: TGTGCCAGCAGCTCTTACAGGGAAGGCGAAAAACTGTTTTTT.

The V gene is TRBV7-6, the J gene TRBJ2-1, with 10 bases that match TRBD2. The CDR3 contains 16 residues. The V gene end was trimmed by 2 bases and the J gene end by 8 bases; junction bases not matched to a gene: 9. Germline V lookup: CDR1 SGHVS, CDR2 FNYEAQ. The CDR3 sequence: CASSLLSSGRADEQFF. CDR3 DNA: TGTGCCAGCAGCTTATTATCCAGCGGGAGGGCCGATGAGCAGTTCTTC. The full variable domain, its missing parts supplied by reference TRBV7-6 and TRBJ2-1, is GAGVSQSPRYKVTKRGQDVALRCDPISGHVSLYWYRQALGQGPEFLTYFNYEAQQDKSGLPNDRFSAERPEGSISTLTIQRTEQRDSAMYRCASSLLSSGRADEQFFGPGTRLTVL.

This clone has a handful of counts. This chain links TRBV6-5 with TRBJ1-6, with 7 bases that match TRBD1. The CDR3 has 14 residues. The ends lost 5 bases at V and 4 bases at J; junction bases unmatched: 2. Germline V gene data show CDR1 as MNHEY and CDR2 as SVGAGI. CDR3 in DNA: TGTGCCAGCAGTCCGACAGGGTATAATTCACCCCTCCACTTT. Translating gives CASSPTGYNSPLHF.

V usage is TRBV30 and J usage is TRBJ2-1; D is undetermined. The CDR3 covers 16 residues. Germline CDR1 and CDR2: GTSNPN and SVGIG (reference sequence). Trimming shortened V by 6 bases and J by 2 bases, and 20 bases separated the two germline ends. The CDR3 sequence: CACGTISSLAYNEQFF. CDR3 DNA sequence: TGTGCCTGTGGAACAATCTCCTCGTTGGCCTACAATGAGCAGTTCTTC.

The CDR3 DNA follows: TGTGCCAGCAGTGACGACGGGGCTGAAGCTTTCTTT. Its protein is CASSDDGAEAFF. The V gene is TRBV6-1, the J gene TRBJ1-1; unclear D gene. The CDR3 length is 12 residues. Germline lookup yields CDR1 MNHNS and CDR2 SASEGT. Between the trimmed V and J ends, which lost 3 bases and 6 bases, there was a span of 8 bases.

The CDR3 DNA reads as TGTGCCAGCAGCTTAGTCCAAGGGTTTAACGACGAGCAGTACTTC. Residues: CASSLVQGFNDEQYF. V and J are TRBV7-2 and TRBJ2-7; D remains ambiguous. This CDR3 is 15 amino acids long. Germline CDR1 reads SGHTA; CDR2 reads FQGNSA. Trimming shortened V by 1 base and J by 5 bases, and 15 bases separated the two germline ends.

The gene calls are TRBV13 and TRBJ1-4; D gene ambiguous. The V gene lost 4 bases and the J gene lost 6 bases, with 15 bases spanning the gap. The CDR3 spans 15 residues. Germline V CDR1 and CDR2: PRHDT, FYEKMQ (reference sequence). The CDR3 spells CASSSRQRVHEKLFF. CDR3 DNA sequence: TGTGCCAGCAGCTCAAGACAACGAGTACATGAAAAACTGTTTTTT.

The chain employs TRBV20-1 and TRBJ1-5; no firm D call. Deletions cut 3 bases from V and 2 bases from J, with 11 bases between. The CDR3 has 14 residues. Germline V lookup: CDR1 DFQATT, CDR2 SNEGSKA (reference sequence). The CDR3 coding sequence is TGCAGTGCTAGTTCGGGGAATGGCAATCAGCCCCAGCATTTT. It codes for CSASSGNGNQPQHF.

This chain joins TRBV9 and TRBJ1-3; D is undetermined. The V gene lost 1 base and the J gene lost 0 bases, with 5 bases spanning the gap. Per germline, CDR1 SGDLS and CDR2 YYNGEE. The CDR3 has 14 residues. The CDR3 region has the DNA TGTGCCAGCAGCGTAACCTACTCTGGAAACACCATATATTTT. Its translation: CASSVTYSGNTIYF.

The V call is TRBV2, the J call TRBJ1-2, with TRBD1 identical over 10 bases. CDR3 size: 15 residues. Germline-derived CDR1 and CDR2 are SNHLY and FYNNEI. With 6 bases clipped from V and 5 bases from J, the junction kept 9 bases outside the gene matches. CDR3 sequence reads: CASRIGTGETYGYTF. Written as DNA, the CDR3 is TGTGCCAGCAGAATAGGGACAGGGGAAACTTATGGCTACACCTTC.

The chain recombines TRBV14 with TRBJ2-3, with TRBD1 as a possible D gene (5 bases). Germline values: CDR1 SGHDN, CDR2 FVKESK. This CDR3 region has 14 residues. The ends were cut back, 3 bases at V and 3 bases at J, with 10 bases in the middle. The CDR3 region is CASSHPGKTDTQYF. The CDR3 nucleotides are TGTGCCAGCAGCCACCCAGGGAAAACAGATACGCAGTATTTT.

The chain employs TRBV6-5 and TRBJ1-1; 10 nucleotides match TRBD1. V trimming: 0 bases; J trimming: 0 bases; junction bases outside the gene matches: 1. Germline CDR1 reads MNHEY; CDR2 reads SVGAGI. The CDR3 runs to 16 residues. The CDR3 DNA reads as TGTGCCAGCAGTTACTCGGGACAGGGGATGAACACTGAAGCTTTCTTT. This encodes CASSYSGQGMNTEAFF.